This TCR beta chain was captured in a study of shared clonotypes between healthy human individuals. Study at large: Each donor had three CD4 naive, three CD4 memory, two CD8 naive and one CD8 memory plate. Whole-study findings and limits: Shared across a few donors were 4% to 5% of the naive CD4 clonotypes. The generation probabilities recorded for non-shared clonotypes fell below those of clonotypes shared by all four donors. Genetic and exposure-history diversity was limited by the few donors.

This clone was picked up one time. Its matching antigen is unknown. Germline loops: CDR1 SGHVS, CDR2 FQNEAQ. This CDR3 region has 14 residues. Trimming shortened V by 5 bases and J by 0 bases, and 8 bases separated the two germline ends. Sequencing used immunoSEQ multiplex PCR; TCRdb keeps in-frame clones, though not all of them. There are 2.5 million or so clones in the sample; roughly nine tenths occur only once, and around 0.14% lies in the top ten. The sample consisted of naive CD4+ T cells sorted from blood. The subset denotes: CD45RA+ positively selected. The chain employs TRBV7-8 and TRBJ1-3, with D unresolved. This TCR was recovered from a man younger than 35 in good health. The CDR3, as DNA: TGTGCCAGCAGCCACCGGGACTCTGGAAACACCATATATTTT. Encoded protein: CASSHRDSGNTIYF. The full variable domain, completed using reference TRBV7-8 and TRBJ1-3, is GAGVSQSPRYKVAKRGQDVALRCDPISGHVSLFWYQQALGQGPEFLTYFQNEAQLDKSGLPSDRFFAERPEGSVSTLKIQRTQQEDSAVYLCASSHRDSGNTIYFGEGSWLTVV.